A selection of T cell receptor beta chains follows, all from one sample in a study of T-cell memory formation after mild COVID-19. A single record per CDR3 protein comes from TCRdb applying MiXCR to the 5' RACE reads. The sample shows around 300,000 distinct CDR3 sequences, 12% to 15% of them seen only once. Sequences were obtained from PBMCs or a T cell subset sorted from them (not recorded which). The receptors here all came from a man between 18 and 29 years old who had mild COVID-19 (a few samples of this study predate the infection). Cell type and time point are not known. Both conserved end residues are part of each CDR3. The order of the fields is CDR3 length, V gene, J gene, D gene, clone size, CDR3 protein, CDR3 DNA. A D gene is named only where the DNA matches it firmly. The size of a clone is reported for some rows only, either as once, few or many, or as a class for expanded clones.

15	TRBV15	TRBJ2-3	TRBD2	few	CATSRAAGGADTQYF	TGTGCCACCAGCAGAGCCGCGGGGGGAGCAGATACGCAGTATTTT
14	TRBV5-1	TRBJ2-1	-	many	CASSRGADYNEQFF	TGCGCCAGCTCCAGGGGGGCGGACTACAATGAGCAGTTCTTC
15	TRBV5-1	TRBJ2-5	TRBD1	-	CASSLGQGRGETQYF	TGCGCCAGCAGCTTGGGACAGGGGAGAGGAGAGACCCAGTACTTC
13	TRBV5-1	TRBJ1-3	-	few	CASSRQDTNTIYF	TGCGCCAGCAGCCGCCAGGACACTAACACCATATATTTT
14	TRBV6-5	TRBJ1-6	TRBD1	once	CASSYSAGGAPLHF	TGTGCCAGCAGTTACTCGGCAGGGGGAGCGCCCCTCCACTTT
14	TRBV12-3/TRBV12-4	TRBJ2-5	-	few	CASSNRAWQETQYF	TGTGCCAGCAGCAACAGGGCATGGCAAGAGACCCAGTACTTC
15	TRBV6-6	TRBJ1-2	-	-	CASSPGLDRAYGYTF	TGTGCCAGCAGCCCTGGACTTGACAGAGCATATGGCTACACCTTC
13	TRBV29-1	TRBJ1-1	-	few	CSVEVSLNTEAFF	TGCAGCGTTGAAGTCAGTTTGAACACTGAAGCTTTCTTT
12	TRBV20-1	TRBJ2-7	-	-	CRAPTDSYEQYF	TGCAGGGCCCCGACAGACTCCTACGAGCAGTACTTC
13	TRBV2	TRBJ2-3	-	few	CASSDRKQYTQYF	TGTGCCAGCAGTGACCGGAAGCAATATACGCAGTATTTT
14	TRBV7-2	TRBJ1-2	-	-	CASKHKGRNYGYTF	TGTGCCAGCAAACATAAGGGGCGAAACTATGGCTACACCTTC
13	TRBV4-3	TRBJ2-7	-	-	CASSQDLPAEQYF	TGCGCCAGCAGCCAAGATCTCCCGGCCGAGCAGTACTTC
12	TRBV29-1	TRBJ1-2	-	many	CSPQSDSLGYTF	TGCAGTCCGCAAAGTGATAGCCTTGGTTACACCTTC
15	TRBV5-5	TRBJ2-4	-	many	CASSLLTAELIVQYF	TGTGCCAGCAGCTTGCTCACAGCCGAGCTTATAGTTCAGTACTTC
15	TRBV6-2/TRBV6-3	TRBJ2-2	TRBD2	-	CASTPGGGPSGELFF	TGTGCCAGCACCCCGGGCGGGGGGCCCAGCGGGGAGCTGTTTTTT
14	TRBV5-1	TRBJ2-5	-	few	CASRQGSGGETQYF	TGCGCCAGCCGACAGGGTTCCGGGGGAGAGACCCAGTACTTC
12	TRBV28	TRBJ2-5	-	few	CAVQGGEETQYF	TGTGCCGTACAGGGCGGTGAAGAGACCCAGTACTTC
19	TRBV29-1	TRBJ2-1	-	many	CSVDNPGPPGPRGRNEQFF	TGCAGCGTTGATAATCCGGGACCTCCGGGACCTCGGGGGAGGAATGAGCAGTTCTTC
15	TRBV12-3/TRBV12-4	TRBJ2-7	-	-	CASSLEGADSYEQYF	TGTGCCAGCAGTTTGGAGGGGGCTGACTCCTACGAGCAGTACTTC
12	TRBV6-6	TRBJ2-7	-	many	CASSTTVYEQYF	TGTGCCAGCAGTACGACAGTATACGAGCAGTACTTC
12	TRBV29-1	TRBJ1-2	-	few	CSVALANYGYTF	TGCAGCGTCGCCCTGGCCAATTATGGCTACACCTTC
12	TRBV7-2	TRBJ1-5	-	many	CASTWGNQPQHF	TGTGCCAGCACCTGGGGAAATCAGCCCCAGCATTTT
13	TRBV19	TRBJ1-1	-	-	CASKAGWSSEAFF	TGTGCCAGTAAGGCAGGGTGGTCGTCTGAAGCTTTCTTT
12	TRBV29-1	TRBJ1-1	-	few	CSVISAGTEAFF	TGCAGCGTTATATCGGCCGGCACTGAAGCTTTCTTT
14	TRBV5-1	TRBJ1-4	-	-	CASSLYGADEKLFF	TGCGCCAGCAGCTTGTATGGGGCGGATGAAAAACTGTTTTTT
16	TRBV5-1	TRBJ2-7	TRBD2	-	CASSLLGTSVSYEQYF	TGCGCCAGCAGCTTGCTCGGGACTAGCGTCTCCTACGAGCAGTACTTC
14	TRBV19	TRBJ2-1	-	-	CASSPFPVGLEQFF	TGTGCCAGTAGTCCCTTCCCCGTGGGTTTGGAGCAGTTCTTC
15	TRBV28	TRBJ1-5	-	-	CASSFQSYSNQPQHF	TGTGCCAGCAGCTTTCAGAGCTATAGCAATCAGCCCCAGCATTTT
12	TRBV10-1	TRBJ1-1	-	few	CASSGPNTEAFF	TGCGCCAGCTCGGGACCGAACACTGAAGCTTTCTTT
15	TRBV27	TRBJ2-5	-	few	CASSRFVGHEETQYF	TGTGCCAGCAGCCGGTTCGTCGGGCACGAGGAGACCCAGTACTTC
16	TRBV7-2	TRBJ2-1	-	-	CASSLGVRDSYNEQFF	TGTGCCAGCAGCTTAGGGGTTAGGGATTCCTACAATGAGCAGTTCTTC
14	TRBV25-1	TRBJ2-7	-	-	CASSDSIGDYEQYF	TGTGCCAGCAGTGATTCTATCGGGGACTACGAGCAGTACTTC
12	TRBV12-3/TRBV12-4	TRBJ2-2	-	many	CASSFSGWELFF	TGTGCCAGCAGTTTTTCGGGTTGGGAGCTGTTTTTT
15	TRBV5-1	TRBJ2-3	-	few	CASSLVDGITDTQYF	TGCGCCAGCAGCTTGGTCGACGGAATCACAGATACGCAGTATTTT
14	TRBV12-3/TRBV12-4	TRBJ1-1	TRBD1	-	CASSTGQGVLEAFF	TGTGCCAGCAGTACGGGACAGGGGGTCCTTGAAGCTTTCTTT
16	TRBV7-9	TRBJ2-1	TRBD2	-	CASSSAVAGDYHEQFF	TGTGCCAGCAGCTCCGCGGTAGCGGGGGATTACCATGAGCAGTTCTTC
13	TRBV12-3/TRBV12-4	TRBJ2-7	-	many	CASSLRGAYEQYF	TGTGCCAGCAGTTTGAGGGGGGCCTACGAGCAGTACTTC
15	TRBV18	TRBJ2-5	TRBD1	few	CASSPMTGADETQYF	TGTGCCAGCTCACCAATGACAGGGGCGGACGAGACCCAGTACTTC
13	TRBV7-2	TRBJ1-1	-	few	CASSPHLNTEAFF	TGTGCCAGCAGCCCCCATTTGAACACTGAAGCTTTCTTT
13	TRBV6-5	TRBJ2-1	-	few	CASSYGPVGEQFF	TGTGCCAGCAGTTACGGCCCCGTCGGTGAGCAGTTCTTC
16	TRBV6-2/TRBV6-3	TRBJ1-2	TRBD1	-	CASSYSGQGAAYGYTF	TGTGCCAGCAGTTACTCGGGACAGGGGGCGGCCTATGGCTACACCTTC
16	TRBV4-2	TRBJ2-7	TRBD1	-	CASSQDRNRGSYEQYF	TGTGCCAGCAGCCAAGATAGAAACAGGGGATCCTACGAGCAGTACTTC
18	TRBV6-5	TRBJ2-2	TRBD2	-	CASRRLAGGNVNTGELFF	TGTGCCAGCCGTCGACTAGCGGGGGGAAACGTAAACACCGGGGAGCTGTTTTTT
16	TRBV4-1	TRBJ2-4	-	few	CASSHLLSGSKNIQYF	TGCGCCAGCAGCCATTTGTTAAGCGGGTCCAAAAACATTCAGTACTTC
12	TRBV20-1	TRBJ2-5	-	few	CQSGTSQETQYF	TGCCAGAGTGGGACCTCACAAGAGACCCAGTACTTC
16	TRBV7-2	TRBJ2-2	TRBD2	many	CASNPMGTRGTGELFF	TGTGCCAGCAACCCGATGGGGACTAGAGGCACCGGGGAGCTGTTTTTT
11	TRBV12-3/TRBV12-4	TRBJ2-5	-	few	CASRGTQTQYF	TGTGCCAGTCGGGGCACCCAGACCCAGTACTTC
13	TRBV28	TRBJ2-4	-	-	CASSLSRYGIQYF	TGTGCCAGCAGTTTATCTCGATATGGCATTCAGTACTTC
13	TRBV15	TRBJ1-1	-	few	CATSRDYVEVAFF	TGTGCCACCAGCAGAGATTACGTTGAAGTAGCTTTCTTT
13	TRBV20-1	TRBJ2-7	-	few	CSASASGTSEQYF	TGCAGTGCTAGTGCTTCCGGGACATCCGAGCAGTACTTC
17	TRBV7-2	TRBJ2-1	-	few	CASSLAAGTNSYNEQFF	TGTGCCAGCAGCTTAGCCGCGGGAACTAACTCCTACAATGAGCAGTTCTTC
22	TRBV12-5	TRBJ2-6	-	many	CASGLVNRIGPGALSGANVLTF	TGTGCTAGTGGTTTGGTAAATAGGATAGGGCCGGGGGCCCTCTCTGGGGCCAACGTCCTGACTTTC
15	TRBV19	TRBJ1-1	-	-	CASSPRGPTNTEAFF	TGTGCCAGTAGTCCCCGGGGACCTACGAACACTGAAGCTTTCTTT
14	TRBV20-1	TRBJ2-7	-	many	CSARDALPSYEQYF	TGCAGTGCTAGAGATGCTTTACCGTCCTACGAGCAGTACTTC
12	TRBV6-5	TRBJ1-4	-	few	CASSPGHEKLFF	TGTGCCAGCAGCCCGGGACATGAAAAACTGTTTTTT